This entry lists 3 T cell receptor beta chains sequenced from one sample in a study of vaccination and CD4 T cells after COVID-19. No antigen has been identified for these receptors. Sequencing of the DNA from cultured CD4+ T cells was carried out with the Oncomine TCR Beta short-read assay. MiXCR, applied by TCRdb to the PCR reads, yields one record per CDR3 protein. The repertoire has 20,000 to 30,000 distinct CDR3 sequences, 67% of them found once; the top ten carry approximately 21%. As for treatment: roughly 10-day PBMC culture with coronavirus spike peptide pools or control peptides (ViraFEST assay). The specimen was CD4+ T cells from blood, cultured in vitro, collected after SARS-CoV-2 vaccination. The receptors come from a human donor who received a COVID-19 vaccine.

The chain has TRBV19 and TRBJ2-2; the match to TRBD1 covers 9 bases. Looked up from germline, CDR1 is LNHDA and CDR2 is SQIVND (reference sequence). With V trimmed by 6 bases and J by 4 bases, 6 bases remained unmatched. This CDR3 comprises 15 residues. In DNA form, the CDR3 reads TGTGCCAGTAGACAGGGGGCGCGGACCACCGGGGAGCTGTTTTTT. Translating gives CASRQGARTTGELFF.

This chain joins TRBV19 and TRBJ1-5, with D hard to call. Trimming took off 5 bases at V and 0 bases at J, with 8 bases between the two ends. The CDR3 has 14 amino acids. CDR1 is LNHDA and CDR2 is SQIVND in the germline V gene (reference sequence). In DNA form, the CDR3 reads TGTGCCAGTAGTTTGGTCTATAGCAATCAGCCCCAGCATTTT. It translates to CASSLVYSNQPQHF.

CDR3 amino acids: CASNRGWISPLHF. The DNA of the CDR3 is TGTGCCAGCAACAGGGGGTGGATTTCACCCCTCCACTTT. The chain is built from TRBV6-1 and TRBJ1-6, with 8 bases matching TRBD1. CDR1 is MNHNS, CDR2 SASEGT, per germline. CDR3 size: 13 residues. V trimming: 7 bases; J trimming: 9 bases; junction bases outside the gene matches: 5.